The 10 T cell receptor beta chains in this list originate from one sample, sequenced in a study of blood T cell repertoires in COVID-19. Profiled with immunoSEQ multiplex PCR; TCRdb holds only in-frame clones, not every one. The sample has around 250,000 clones; approximately 86% are singletons. The material sequenced was peripheral blood. The receptors come from a young woman with acute or convalescent COVID-19.

The rearrangement links TRBV30 to TRBJ2-1; TRBD1 aligns across 7 bases. This CDR3 spans 15 amino acids. J gave up 1 base and V 0 bases, and 3 bases lay outside the gene matches. Germline CDR1 and CDR2: GTSNPN and SVGIG (reference sequence). CDR3 region: CAWSVGGLSYNEQFF. The CDR3 coding sequence is TGTGCCTGGAGTGTAGGGGGCCTTTCCTACAATGAGCAGTTCTTC.

The chain combines TRBV5-1 with TRBJ1-5; a weak D match, TRBD1 (5 bases). Germline CDR1 reads SGHRS; CDR2 reads YFSETQ. This CDR3 spans 13 amino acids. The CDR3 bases are TGCGCGTCCTCGCGGGGGGAGGAACAGCCCCAGCATTTT. It is translated as CASSRGEEQPQHF. The variable domain in full, completed from reference TRBV5-1 and TRBJ1-5, reads KAGVTQTPRYLIKTRGQQVTLSCSPISGHRSVSWYQQTPGQGLQFLFEYFSETQRNKGNFPGRFSGRQFSNSRSEMNVSTLELGDSALYLCASSRGEEQPQHFGDGTRLSIL.

A word on this clone: An end of the junction differs from the germline gene, which may be a read error. CDR3 bases: TGTGCCAGCAGCATAACTGGGCTAGCGGGAGGGCCCGCCGGCACAGATACGCAGTATTTT. Amino acid sequence: CASSITGLAGGPAGTDTQYF. This rearrangement joins TRBV7-3 to TRBJ2-3; TRBD2 agrees at 12 bases. The CDR3 has 20 amino acids. The germline CDR1 and CDR2 sequences are SGHTA and FQGTGA. The entire variable domain, with the rest obtained from reference TRBV7-3 and TRBJ2-3, is as follows: GAGVSQTPSNKVTEKGKYVELRCDPISGHTALYWYRQSLGQGPEFLIYFQGTGAADDSGLPNDRFFAVRPEGSVSTLKIQRTERGDSAVYLCASSITGLAGGPAGTDTQYFGPGTRLTVL.

This clone was detected many times. The chain employs TRBV10-1 and TRBJ2-5; D is possibly TRBD2 (5 bases). The CDR3 spans 14 residues. Germline assignment: CDR1 WNHNN and CDR2 SYGVQD (reference sequence). Trimming stripped 0 bases from V and 5 bases from J, with 10 bases between. The CDR3 DNA sequence: TGCGCCAGCAGTGAGTCGGGCGGCGGGGAGACCCAGTACTTC. Translated: CASSESGGGETQYF.

The count of this clone is one. The J gene is TRBJ1-1, the V gene TRBV27; D ambiguous. The V end lost 3 bases, the J end lost 4 bases, and 18 bases lay between the germline ends. CDR3 length equals 16 residues. Germline V gene sequence: CDR1 MNHEY, CDR2 SMNVEV (reference sequence). The CDR3 sequence: CASSFGIGVGSTEAFF. The CDR3 nucleotides are TGTGCCAGCAGTTTTGGAATAGGCGTGGGGAGCACTGAAGCTTTCTTT.

The V and J genes are TRBV9 and TRBJ2-5; a weak D match, TRBD1 (7 bases). Germline assignment: CDR1 SGDLS and CDR2 YYNGEE. This CDR3 is built from 15 residues. V lost 3 bases, J lost 5 bases, and 17 bases lay in between. The CDR3 loop is CASSGRGLAGETQYF. CDR3 bases: TGTGCCAGCAGCGGGAGGGGGCTAGCAGGGGAGACCCAGTACTTC.

The chain has TRBV4-2 and TRBJ2-1; D not resolved. CDR1 and CDR2 (germline): LGHNA, YNFKEQ. CDR3 length equals 11 residues. The V gene lost 3 bases and the J gene lost 8 bases, with 5 bases spanning the gap. DNA for the CDR3: TGTGCCAGCAGCCACGCGGATGAGCAGTTCTTC. It is translated as CASSHADEQFF.

The chain joins TRBV18 to TRBJ2-7; 12 positions match TRBD2. V lost 0 bases, J lost 3 bases, and 0 bases stayed unmatched. This CDR3 spans 15 amino acids. Germline V gene lookup returns CDR1 KGHSH and CDR2 LQKENI. The CDR3 nucleotides read TGTGCCAGCTCACCACCGACTAGCGGGAGCTACGAGCAGTACTTC. Protein: CASSPPTSGSYEQYF.

The rearrangement uses TRBV5-5 and TRBJ1-2; 7 bases line up with TRBD1. Germline loops: CDR1 SGHKS, CDR2 YYEKEE (reference sequence). The CDR3 has 15 residues. V shed 2 bases and J 0 bases; nucleotides not matched to a gene: 4. CDR3 coding DNA: TGTGCCAGCAGCTTAAAGGGGGCAGCTAACTATGGCTACACCTTC. Its translation: CASSLKGAANYGYTF.

This clone was observed a single time. V and J are TRBV20-1 and TRBJ2-7; TRBD2 matches 10 bases. Losses at the gene ends were 3 bases for V and 1 base for J; bases not matched to a gene: 6. The CDR3 has 15 amino acids. Germline V CDR1 and CDR2: DFQATT, SNEGSKA (reference sequence). DNA of the CDR3: TGCAGTGCTAGTCTAGCGGGAGTCGAATCCTACGAGCAGTACTTC. Protein: CSASLAGVESYEQYF.